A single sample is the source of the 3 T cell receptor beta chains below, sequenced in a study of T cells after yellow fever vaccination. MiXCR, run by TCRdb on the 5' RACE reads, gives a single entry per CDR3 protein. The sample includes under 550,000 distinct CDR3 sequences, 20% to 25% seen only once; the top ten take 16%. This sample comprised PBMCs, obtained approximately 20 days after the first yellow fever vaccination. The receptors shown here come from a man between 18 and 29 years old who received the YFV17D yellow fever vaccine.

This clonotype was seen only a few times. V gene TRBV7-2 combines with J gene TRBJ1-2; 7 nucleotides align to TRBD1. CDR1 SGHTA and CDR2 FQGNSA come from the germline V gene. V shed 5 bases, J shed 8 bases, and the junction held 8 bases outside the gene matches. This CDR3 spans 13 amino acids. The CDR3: CASSRERGQGYTF. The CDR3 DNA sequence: TGTGCCAGCAGCCGGGAGAGGGGGCAAGGCTACACCTTC.

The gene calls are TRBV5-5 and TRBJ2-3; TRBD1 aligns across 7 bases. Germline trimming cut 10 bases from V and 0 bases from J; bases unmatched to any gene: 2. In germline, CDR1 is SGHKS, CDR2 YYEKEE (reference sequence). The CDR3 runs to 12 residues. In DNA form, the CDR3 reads TGTGCCGGGGGACAGAGCACAGATACGCAGTATTTT. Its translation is CAGGQSTDTQYF. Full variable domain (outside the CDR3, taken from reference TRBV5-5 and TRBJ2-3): DAGVTQSPTHLIKTRGQQVTLRCSPISGHKSVSWYQQVLGQGPQFIFQYYEKEERGRGNFPDRFSARQFPNYSSELNVNALLLGDSALYLCAGGQSTDTQYFGPGTRLTVL.

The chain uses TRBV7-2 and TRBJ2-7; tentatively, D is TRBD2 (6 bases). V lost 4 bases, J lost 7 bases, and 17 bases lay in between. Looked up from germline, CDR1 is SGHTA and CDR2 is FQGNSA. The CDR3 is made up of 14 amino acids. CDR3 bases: TGTGCCAGCAGCTCCGGGACTGGGATAGGGGAGCAGTACTTC. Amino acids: CASSSGTGIGEQYF.